This T cell receptor beta chain was sequenced for a study of blood T cell repertoires in COVID-19. Study overall: Both acute and convalescent COVID-19 samples were obtained from the United States, Italy and Spain. PBMCs, B-cell-depleted T cells, or T cells were the source of the cDNA or gDNA that made up the material.

The CDR3 covers 15 residues. V lost 6 bases and J lost 4; bases outside the gene matches: 11. CDR1 is LNHDA, CDR2 SQIVND, per germline (reference sequence). As handled by the study authors: It was from reference gene primer amplification that nucleated cell counts were estimated. The repertoire was sequenced with immunoSEQ multiplex PCR; TCRdb's copy has only in-frame clones and lacks some. That table furnishes V, J and clone size, whereas the DNA furnished D and trimming. In the table there are about 74,000 clones, 80% of which are singletons. V usage is TRBV19 and J usage is TRBJ2-5; 7 bases match TRBD2. The sequence was collected from a human donor in a cohort sampled during active COVID-19. What was sequenced was peripheral blood. The CDR3 region is CASSGRAGRRETQYF. CDR3 nucleotides: TGTGCCAGTAGCGGACGGGCCGGGAGGAGAGAGACCCAGTACTTC.